This TCR beta chain was found in a study of blood T cell repertoires in COVID-19. Study background: Both acute and convalescent COVID-19 samples were obtained from the United States, Italy and Spain. Sample material is recorded as cDNA or gDNA derived from T cells, B-cell-depleted T cells, or PBMCs.

Assay used: immunoSEQ multiplex PCR; TCRdb lists only in-frame clones, some missing. The sample has about 87,000 clones, around 81% seen once. The sequencing input was peripheral blood. This receptor was obtained from a woman in her 70s with acute or convalescent COVID-19.

This CDR3 is CASSLDLAGGLQETQYF. CDR3 nucleotide sequence: TGTGCCAGCAGCTTAGACCTAGCGGGGGGCCTACAAGAGACCCAGTACTTC. The chain employs TRBV7-2 and TRBJ2-5; 11 positions agree with TRBD2. CDR1 and CDR2 from the germline V gene are SGHTA and FQGNSA. The CDR3 contains 17 residues. J lost 2 bases, V lost 1 base, and 6 bases had no gene match.